The source of this T cell receptor (beta chain) is a study of STAT5B mutations in CD4+ large granular lymphocyte leukemia. Whole-study results and caveats: Top patient clones used TRBV06 genes more often: 8/27 versus 2/35 in controls. Main leukemic clonotypes were patient-specific, but 20% to 25% appeared at low frequency elsewhere.

Sequencing was at survey level. Per the authors' pipeline: Productive clonotypes were detectable down to 2.59 x 10-5 frequency. Some clones are missing from TCRdb's copy, which holds only in-frame ones; the method was immunoSEQ multiplex PCR. V, J and clone size reflect that table, while D and trimming were determined from the DNA. The sample has 25,000 to 35,000 clones; less than 80% are singletons. In regard to this clone: Its antigen remains unknown.

The V gene end was trimmed by 4 bases and the J gene end by 4 bases; junction bases not matched to a gene: 8. Germline V gives CDR1 SNHLY, CDR2 FYNNEI. The CDR3 contains 16 residues. This TCR came from a human donor in good health. V is TRBV2 and J is TRBJ2-1, with TRBD2 matching over 9 bases. The sample consisted of CD4+ T cells from blood buffy coats. The CDR3 DNA reads as TGTGCCAGCAGTGTACTGTCTAGCGGGACTTACAATGAGCAGTTCTTC. Protein: CASSVLSSGTYNEQFF.